These 18 T cell receptor beta chains originate from one sample sequenced in a study of blood T cell repertoires in COVID-19. Sequencing was performed with immunoSEQ multiplex PCR; in TCRdb, only in-frame clones are kept and a portion is missing. The sample has 200,000 to 250,000 clones; 70% to 90% are singletons. The sample taken for sequencing was peripheral blood. These TCRs come from a woman aged 25 to 39 who had recovered from COVID-19.

The rearrangement joins TRBV12-3 or TRBV12-4 to TRBJ1-2, with a weak D call TRBD1 (5 bases). The CDR3 runs 13 residues. V dropped 3 bases and J dropped 4 bases, with 9 bases sitting between them. This CDR3 is CASSLSTGYGYTF. The CDR3 DNA follows: TGTGCCAGCAGTTTGAGTACAGGCTATGGCTACACCTTC.

This chain joins TRBV2 and TRBJ1-6; 10 bases line up with TRBD1. CDR3 length: 15 amino acids. The ends lost 6 bases at V and 5 bases at J; junction bases unmatched: 4. The germline V gene has CDR1 SNHLY and CDR2 FYNNEI. The CDR3 DNA reads as TGTGCCAGCAGAAAGGGACAGGGGAATAATTCACCCCTCCACTTT. Its protein is CASRKGQGNNSPLHF.

This chain connects TRBV7-2 to TRBJ2-5, with D possibly TRBD2 on 7 matching bases. The germline V gene encodes CDR1 SGHTA and CDR2 FQGNSA. There are 15 residues in the CDR3. V was trimmed by 5 bases and J by 5 bases, leaving 18 bases between them. CDR3 bases: TGTGCCAGCAGCAGGACGGGGGGCGGAGGGGAGACCCAGTACTTC. Amino acids: CASSRTGGGGETQYF.

The chain carries TRBV15 and TRBJ1-1; D is uncertain. Germline loops: CDR1 LNHNV, CDR2 YYDKDF (reference sequence). There are 14 residues in the CDR3. The ends were cut back, 0 bases at V and 1 base at J, with 6 bases in the middle. CDR3 sequence (DNA): TGTGCCACCAGCAGAGATTACGGGAACACTGAAGCTTTCTTT. Its protein product is CATSRDYGNTEAFF. Together with reference TRBV15 and TRBJ1-1, the CDR3 gives the full variable domain: DAMVIQNPRYQVTQFGKPVTLSCSQTLNHNVMYWYQQKSSQAPKLLFHYYDKDFNNEADTPDNFQSRRPNTSFCFLDIRSPGLGDTAMYLCATSRDYGNTEAFFGQGTRLTVV.

This chain uses TRBV7-9 with TRBJ2-7; 11 nucleotides match TRBD1. J was trimmed by 5 bases and V by 1 base; bases with no gene match: 4. Per germline, CDR1 SEHNR and CDR2 FQNEAQ (reference sequence). There are 15 residues in the CDR3. In DNA form, the CDR3 reads TGTGCCAGCAGCTTAGAACAGGACAGGGGGCACGAGCAGTACTTC. Amino acid sequence: CASSLEQDRGHEQYF.

The V call is TRBV29-1, the J call TRBJ2-5; 10 positions agree with TRBD2. The CDR3 length is 16 residues. Germline CDR1 SQVTM, CDR2 ANQGSEA. J lost 0 bases, V lost 4 bases, and 8 bases had no gene match. Here the CDR3 reads CSVAGSSGGYQETQYF. The DNA of the CDR3 is TGCAGCGTTGCAGGTTCTAGCGGGGGTTACCAAGAGACCCAGTACTTC. Full variable domain (rest looked up from reference TRBV29-1 and TRBJ2-5): SAVISQKPSRDICQRGTSLTIQCQVDSQVTMMFWYRQQPGQSLTLIATANQGSEATYESGFVIDKFPISRPNLTFSTLTVSNMSPEDSSIYLCSVAGSSGGYQETQYFGPGTRLLVL.

This clone was counted a few times. The chain joins TRBV29-1 to TRBJ2-5; 8 nucleotides line up with TRBD2. The V segment lost 6 bases and the J segment 0 bases; nucleotides outside the gene matches: 12. This CDR3 comprises 16 residues. The germline V gene encodes CDR1 SQVTM and CDR2 ANQGSEA. This CDR3 reads CSVSGGLFQNQETQYF. In nucleotides, the CDR3 is TGCAGCGTATCGGGGGGGCTTTTCCAAAACCAAGAGACCCAGTACTTC.

The CDR3 sequence: CASRPPGGPYNEQFF. The CDR3 DNA reads TGTGCCAGCAGACCTCCGGGGGGTCCCTACAATGAGCAGTTCTTC. The chain employs TRBV6-5 and TRBJ2-1; 7 bases align to TRBD2. The J segment lost 2 bases and the V segment lost 6 bases, leaving 7 bases of the junction unmatched. Germline V gene sequence: CDR1 MNHEY, CDR2 SVGAGI. The CDR3 sequence is 15 residues long.

The chain couples TRBV5-1 to TRBJ2-5; TRBD2 agrees at 9 bases. Germline CDR1 reads SGHRS; CDR2 reads YFSETQ. J was trimmed by 5 bases and V by 6 bases; bases with no gene match: 11. This CDR3 has 15 amino acids. The CDR3 spells CASNIAGEPWETQYF. The CDR3 nucleotides read TGCGCCAGCAACATAGCGGGGGAGCCCTGGGAGACCCAGTACTTC.

V is TRBV5-6 and J is TRBJ2-2, with 9 bases lining up with TRBD2. CDR1 and CDR2 from the germline V gene are SGHDT and YYEEEE. The CDR3 loop spans 15 amino acids. Trimming took 10 bases from V and 4 from J; bases not matched to a gene: 11. The CDR3: CAGMRGGRGTGELFF. As DNA, the CDR3 is TGTGCCGGGATGCGGGGGGGCCGCGGCACCGGGGAGCTGTTTTTT.

The genes are TRBV2 and TRBJ2-1, with TRBD1 matching 8 bases. V lost 9 bases to trimming and J lost 0 bases; unmatched junction nucleotides: 1. Germline lookup yields CDR1 SNHLY and CDR2 FYNNEI. This CDR3 contains 13 residues. CDR3 nucleotides: TGTGCCAGTCAGGGGGCCTCCTACAATGAGCAGTTCTTC. It yields the protein CASQGASYNEQFF.

The CDR3 coding sequence is TGTGCCAGCAGTGGTGGACAGGGGGCGCGAGCTTTCTTT. Its protein product is CASSGGQGARAFF. The V gene is TRBV25-1, the J gene TRBJ1-1, with 11 bases aligning to TRBD1. Germline V CDR1 and CDR2: MGHDK, SYGVNS. Trimming took 4 bases from V and 10 from J; bases not matched to a gene: 5. The CDR3 runs 13 residues.

The count of this clone is one. The chain carries TRBV11-2 and TRBJ2-2, with TRBD2 identical over 11 bases. The germline CDR1 and CDR2 sequences are SGHAT and FQNNGV. The length of the CDR3 is 16 residues. J was trimmed by 5 bases and V by 0 bases; bases with no gene match: 2. The CDR3 DNA reads TGTGCCAGCAGCTTAGAGCTAGCGGGGGGTACCGGGGAGCTGTTTTTT. Amino acids: CASSLELAGGTGELFF.

The rearrangement joins TRBV4-3 to TRBJ1-2; 8 positions agree with TRBD1. Trimming took 2 bases from V and 2 from J; bases not matched to a gene: 7. Per germline, CDR1 LGHNA and CDR2 YSLEER. The CDR3 sequence is 16 residues long. Here the CDR3 reads CASSQSRGTGNYGYTF. The CDR3, as DNA: TGCGCCAGCAGCCAATCCCGGGGGACAGGAAACTATGGCTACACCTTC.

The chain uses TRBV3-1 (or the pseudogene TRBV3-2) and TRBJ2-7, with no clear D. Germline-derived CDR1 and CDR2 are LGHDT and YNNKEL (reference sequence). V was clipped by 0 bases and J by 4 bases, with 13 bases between them. The CDR3 length is 15 residues. CDR3 bases: TGTGCCAGCAGCCAAGATAGTCGGTATCGGTACGAGCAGTACTTC. Translated, it gives CASSQDSRYRYEQYF.

This rearrangement joins TRBV3-1 (or the pseudogene TRBV3-2) to TRBJ1-6, with D unresolved. CDR3 length equals 19 residues. The germline V gene encodes CDR1 LGHDT and CDR2 YNNKEL (reference sequence). The germline V and J ends were trimmed by 0 bases and 10 bases, with 25 bases remaining between them. Here the CDR3 DNA reads TGTGCCAGCAGCCAAGAGAACCGGGCCCCGGGAAATATTGGATCACCCCTCCACTTT. Its translation is CASSQENRAPGNIGSPLHF.

V usage is TRBV12-3 or TRBV12-4 and J usage is TRBJ2-5; tentatively, D is TRBD2 (6 bases). This CDR3 is 13 amino acids long. The V and J ends lost 5 bases and 1 base respectively, with 8 bases between them. DNA of the CDR3: TGTGCCAGCAGTCGCGGGACCCAAGAGACCCAGTACTTC. It translates to CASSRGTQETQYF.

V gene TRBV2 combines with J gene TRBJ1-5; 8 bases match TRBD1. V trimming: 7 bases; J trimming: 7 bases; junction bases outside the gene matches: 9. From germline, CDR1 is SNHLY and CDR2 FYNNEI. The CDR3 extends over 14 amino acids. This CDR3 is CASTGQAAEQPQHF. The CDR3 bases are TGTGCCAGCACGGGACAGGCGGCGGAGCAGCCCCAGCATTTT.